These T cell receptor beta chains were read from a single sample in a study of blood T cells in healthy people across ages. TCRdb redid the calling of the 5' RACE reads with MiXCR, one entry per CDR3 protein. The repertoire holds around 400,000 distinct CDR3 sequences, with about 55% as singletons. The sample comprised blood. These receptors all come from a man aged 60 to 69 in good health. Both conserved end residues are part of each CDR3. The D gene is left open where the match is weak. Clone size is not always given. Where it is, it says once, few, many or a class for expanded clones.

few	.	TRBV27	TRBJ1-2	CASSLSTGRGGYTF	TGTGCCAGCAGTTTATCCACGGGGCGTGGGGGCTACACCTTC
.	TRBD2	TRBV5-1	TRBJ2-2	CASSSGSRTGELFF	TGCGCCAGTAGTAGCGGGAGTCGAACCGGGGAGCTGTTTTTT
few	TRBD1	TRBV6-5	TRBJ1-2	CASSPPRDRGHGYTF	TGTGCCAGCAGTCCCCCCCGGGACAGGGGCCATGGCTACACCTTC
.	.	TRBV2	TRBJ1-2	CASSLGPPLDYGYTF	TGTGCCAGCAGCCTGGGACCTCCTCTGGACTATGGCTACACCTTC
once	.	TRBV18	TRBJ2-6	CASSPPGRGYRGANVLTF	TGTGCCAGCTCACCACCCGGCAGGGGTTATCGTGGGGCCAACGTCCTGACTTTC
.	.	TRBV7-9	TRBJ2-1	CASSLGWGRSDEQFF	TGTGCCAGCAGCTTGGGGTGGGGCCGTTCAGATGAGCAGTTCTTC
.	.	TRBV7-2	TRBJ2-2	CASSRLGLSTGELFF	TGTGCCAGCAGCCGCCTGGGACTTAGCACCGGGGAGCTGTTTTTT
.	.	TRBV2	TRBJ2-1	CASKELADNEQFF	TGTGCCAGCAAGGAGTTGGCGGACAATGAGCAGTTCTTC
few	.	TRBV5-1	TRBJ2-1	CASSFGSQTNEQFF	TGCGCCAGCAGCTTTGGGAGCCAGACAAATGAGCAGTTCTTC
many	.	TRBV5-4	TRBJ1-2	CASKRGAANYGYTF	TGTGCCAGCAAACGTGGGGCCGCTAACTATGGCTACACCTTC
.	.	TRBV29-1	TRBJ1-2	CSVEAGGGDGYTF	TGCAGCGTTGAAGCGGGGGGCGGCGATGGCTACACCTTC
.	.	TRBV12-3/TRBV12-4	TRBJ2-4	CASRTQGSPSPQYF	TGTGCCAGCAGGACCCAGGGTTCACCATCTCCCCAGTACTTC
few	.	TRBV2	TRBJ2-3	CASTEPGVTTDTQYF	TGTGCCAGCACCGAACCGGGGGTTACCACAGATACGCAGTATTTT
.	TRBD1	TRBV5-1	TRBJ2-2	CASSFGTGGTGELFF	TGCGCCAGCAGCTTTGGGACAGGGGGCACCGGGGAGCTGTTTTTT
.	TRBD2	TRBV6-2/TRBV6-3	TRBJ2-1	CASSPLAGVGFRNEQFF	TGTGCCAGCAGCCCCCTAGCGGGAGTTGGTTTTAGGAATGAGCAGTTCTTC
few	TRBD2	TRBV4-2	TRBJ2-7	CASSQELGLAGGRGEQYF	TGTGCCAGCAGCCAAGAATTGGGACTAGCGGGAGGGCGGGGCGAGCAGTACTTC
.	.	TRBV7-2	TRBJ1-2	CASSYWEGRGSGYTF	TGTGCCAGCAGCTACTGGGAAGGCAGGGGTTCTGGCTACACCTTC
.	TRBD2	TRBV7-9	TRBJ2-3	CASVRGGHTDTQYF	TGTGCCAGCGTACGGGGGGGACACACAGATACGCAGTATTTT
few	.	TRBV14	TRBJ2-4	CASSQVNRFGAKNIQYF	TGTGCCAGCAGCCAAGTGAACAGGTTTGGGGCCAAAAACATTCAGTACTTC
.	TRBD2	TRBV24-1	TRBJ2-5	CATSDGVVTSGQETQYF	TGTGCCACCAGTGATGGGGTGGTGACTAGCGGGCAAGAGACCCAGTACTTC
.	.	TRBV3-1	TRBJ2-5	CASSLARQYSTRETQYF	TGTGCCAGCAGCCTAGCCCGACAGTATTCAACCCGAGAGACCCAGTACTTC
few	.	TRBV28	TRBJ2-7	CAIGTRVSYEQYF	TGTGCCATCGGGACTCGAGTCTCCTACGAGCAGTACTTC
.	.	TRBV9	TRBJ2-7	CASSARELPYEQYF	TGTGCCAGCAGCGCCAGGGAATTGCCCTACGAGCAGTACTTC
once	TRBD1	TRBV6-5	TRBJ1-6	CASSPRGRVSPLHF	TGTGCCAGCAGCCCAAGGGGGCGCGTATCCCCCCTCCACTTT
.	.	TRBV4-2	TRBJ1-1	CASSQEVRRSPEAFF	TGTGCCAGCAGCCAAGAGGTCAGGAGGAGCCCTGAAGCTTTCTTT